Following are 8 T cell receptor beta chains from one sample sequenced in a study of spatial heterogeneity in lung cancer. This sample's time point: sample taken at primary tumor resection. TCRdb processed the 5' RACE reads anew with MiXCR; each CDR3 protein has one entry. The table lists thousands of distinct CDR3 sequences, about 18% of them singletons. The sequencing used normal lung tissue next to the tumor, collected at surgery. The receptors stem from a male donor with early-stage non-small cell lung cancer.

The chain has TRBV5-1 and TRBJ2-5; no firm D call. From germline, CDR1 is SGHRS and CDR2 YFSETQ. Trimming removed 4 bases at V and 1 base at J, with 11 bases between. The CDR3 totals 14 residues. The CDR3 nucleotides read TGCGCCAGCAGCATAGGACCGATCCAAGAGACCCAGTACTTC. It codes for CASSIGPIQETQYF.

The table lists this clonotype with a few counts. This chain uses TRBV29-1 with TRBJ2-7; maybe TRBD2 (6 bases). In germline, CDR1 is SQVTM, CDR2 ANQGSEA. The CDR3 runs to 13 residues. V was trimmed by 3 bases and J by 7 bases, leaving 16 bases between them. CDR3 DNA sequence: TGCAGCGTTGAGATCGTTGCGGGACGGGAGCAGTACTTC. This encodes CSVEIVAGREQYF.

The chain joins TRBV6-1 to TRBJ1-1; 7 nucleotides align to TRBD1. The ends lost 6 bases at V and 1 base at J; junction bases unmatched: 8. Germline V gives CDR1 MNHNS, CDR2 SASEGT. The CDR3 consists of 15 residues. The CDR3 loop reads CASRERDRANTEAFF. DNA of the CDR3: TGTGCCAGCAGGGAGCGGGACAGAGCGAACACTGAAGCTTTCTTT.

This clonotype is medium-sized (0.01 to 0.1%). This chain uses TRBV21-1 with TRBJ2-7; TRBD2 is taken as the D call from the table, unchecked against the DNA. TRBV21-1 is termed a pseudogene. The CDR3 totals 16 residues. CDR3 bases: TGTGCCAGCAGCAAAGGGACTAGCGGGAGCTCCTACGAGCAGTACTTC. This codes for CASSKGTSGSSYEQYF.

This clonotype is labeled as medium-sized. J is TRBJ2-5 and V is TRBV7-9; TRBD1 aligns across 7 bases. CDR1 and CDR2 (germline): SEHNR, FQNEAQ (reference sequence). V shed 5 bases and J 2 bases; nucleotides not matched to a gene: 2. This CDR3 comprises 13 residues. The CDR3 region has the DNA TGTGCCAGCAGCCGGACAGGTCAAGAGACCCAGTACTTC. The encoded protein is CASSRTGQETQYF.

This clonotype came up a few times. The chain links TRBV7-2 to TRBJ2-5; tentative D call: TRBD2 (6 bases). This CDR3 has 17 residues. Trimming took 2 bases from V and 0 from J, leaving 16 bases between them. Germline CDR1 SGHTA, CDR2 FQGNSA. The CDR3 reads CASSLSSGTGYQETQYF. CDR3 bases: TGTGCCAGCAGCTTAAGCTCAGGGACTGGTTACCAAGAGACCCAGTACTTC.

The CDR3 DNA reads as TGTGCCACCAGCGCGGGGGGACTAGCAGTCCAAGAGACCCAGTACTTC. It specifies CATSAGGLAVQETQYF. This chain connects TRBV15 to TRBJ2-5; 9 bases are a match to TRBD2. Germline assignment: CDR1 LNHNV and CDR2 YYDKDF (reference sequence). With V trimmed by 5 bases and J by 1 base, 8 bases remained unmatched. The CDR3 is 16 residues long.

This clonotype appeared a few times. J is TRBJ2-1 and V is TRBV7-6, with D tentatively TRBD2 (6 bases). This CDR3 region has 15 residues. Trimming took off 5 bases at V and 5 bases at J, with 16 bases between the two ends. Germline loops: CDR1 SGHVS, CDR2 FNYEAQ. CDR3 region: CASSVTSPTNNEQFF. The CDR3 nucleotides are TGTGCCAGCAGCGTCACTAGCCCGACAAACAATGAGCAGTTCTTC.